The sequence of this T cell receptor beta chain was determined in a study of graft-versus-host responses after intestinal transplantation. About the study: Following induction with anti-thymocyte globulin, all recipients were given tacrolimus and steroids for two to three years. Overall study results and limits: Graft-donor T cell macrochimerism coincided with high graft-versus-host to host-versus-graft clonal ratios in allografts.

200,000 CFSE-labeled responder cells were plated with 200,000 irradiated, violet-dye-labeled stimulator cells. V was clipped by 1 base and J by 1 base, with 8 bases between them. The germline gives CDR1 LNHDA, CDR2 SQIVND (reference sequence). The CDR3 totals 14 residues. The repertoire was sequenced with immunoSEQ multiplex PCR; TCRdb's copy has only in-frame clones and lacks some. This sample yields about 1,900 clones, of which 38% are seen a single time; about 8.4% belongs to the top ten. This receptor was taken from a human patient who was an organ donor for intestinal transplantation. The chain has TRBV19 and TRBJ2-7; maybe TRBD2 (5 bases). Material: alloreactive CD8+ T cells from a mixed lymphocyte reaction culture, obtained before transplantation. Described subset: CFSE-low proliferating T cells sorted from roughly six-day pre-transplant mixed lymphocyte reaction (GvH or HvG direction). The CDR3: CASSIARGSYEQYF. The CDR3 bases are TGTGCCAGTAGTATAGCCCGAGGGTCCTACGAGCAGTACTTC.